A selection of T cell receptor beta chains follows, all from one sample in a study of T cell responses to AZD1222 COVID-19 vaccine. Only in-frame clones appear in the TCRdb table, and some are missing; sequencing was by immunoSEQ multiplex PCR. The sample shows around 180,000 clones, around 94% of them seen only once. Here the sequenced sample was peripheral blood, taken 28 days after the second AZD1222 dose. Receptors were obtained from an adult who received the AZD1222 COVID-19 vaccine. Both conserved end residues are part of each CDR3. Each record gives: CDR3 length, clone size, J gene, V gene, D gene, CDR3 protein, CDR3 DNA. D genes are given only for firm matches. The size field is filled for only some rows; it gives once, few, many or a size class.

>13|NA|TRBJ2-5|TRBV28|NA
CAANREDQETQYF
TGTGCCGCTAACAGAGAAGACCAAGAGACCCAGTACTTC
>16|NA|TRBJ2-3|TRBV11-3|TRBD2
CASSSGTSGLTDTQYF
TGTGCCAGCAGCTCCGGGACTAGCGGCCTCACAGATACGCAGTATTTT
>13|NA|TRBJ2-7|TRBV7-6|NA
CASSLGHTYEQYF
TGTGCCAGCAGCTTAGGACATACCTACGAGCAGTACTTC
>13|NA|TRBJ2-7|TRBV5-6|NA
CASSFIASYEQYF
TGTGCCAGCAGCTTTATTGCCTCCTACGAGCAGTACTTC
>14|NA|TRBJ2-2|TRBV7-3|NA
CASSPRRPTGELFF
TGTGCCAGCAGCCCCCGCAGACCCACCGGGGAGCTGTTTTTT
>13|NA|TRBJ1-1|TRBV28|NA
CASSPNRDIEAFF
TGTGCCAGCAGTCCCAACCGTGACATTGAAGCTTTCTTT
>13|NA|TRBJ1-2|TRBV3-1/TRBV3-2|NA
CASSQAAGYGYTF
TGTGCCAGCAGCCAAGCGGCAGGCTATGGCTACACCTTC
>14|NA|TRBJ1-1|TRBV18|TRBD1
CASSRRDRGPEAFF
TGTGCCAGCTCAAGACGGGACAGGGGCCCTGAAGCTTTCTTT
>13|NA|TRBJ1-3|TRBV6-5|NA
CASRALGGNTIYF
TGTGCCAGCAGGGCCCTGGGTGGAAACACCATATATTTT
>14|NA|TRBJ1-3|TRBV13|NA
CASSLVGREDTIYF
TGTGCCAGCAGCTTAGTCGGCAGGGAGGACACCATATATTTT
>14|NA|TRBJ2-5|TRBV30|NA
CAWSPGRFVETQYF
TGTGCCTGGAGTCCCGGGAGATTTGTTGAGACCCAGTACTTC
>16|NA|TRBJ2-2|TRBV14|NA
CASSQLAVANTGELFF
TGTGCCAGCAGCCAATTGGCCGTAGCGAACACCGGGGAGCTGTTTTTT
>18|NA|TRBJ2-5|TRBV27|TRBD1
CASSLFTGVGQLQETQYF
TGTGCCAGCAGTTTATTTACAGGGGTAGGGCAGCTTCAAGAGACCCAGTACTTC
>15|NA|TRBJ1-2|TRBV6-6|NA
CASSYREGVDYGYTF
TGTGCCAGCAGTTACCGGGAAGGGGTAGACTATGGCTACACCTTC
>15|NA|TRBJ2-3|TRBV7-9|TRBD1
CASSVPQGAPDTQYF
TGTGCCAGCAGCGTCCCCCAGGGGGCTCCAGATACGCAGTATTTT
>17|once|TRBJ1-6|TRBV5-4|NA
CASSLGAGVGDNSPLHF
TGTGCCAGCAGCTTGGGAGCGGGGGTGGGGGATAATTCACCCCTCCACTTT
>15|NA|TRBJ2-1|TRBV4-1|TRBD2
CASSPTGTSNGEQFF
TGCGCCAGCAGTCCAACCGGGACTAGTAACGGTGAGCAGTTCTTC
>12|NA|TRBJ2-3|TRBV10-2|NA
CASNGATDTQYF
TGCGCCAGCAACGGGGCGACAGATACGCAGTATTTT
>12|NA|TRBJ2-4|TRBV12-3/TRBV12-4|NA
CASSLAGRLEYF
TGTGCCAGCAGTTTAGCGGGGAGACTGGAGTACTTC
>14|NA|TRBJ1-1|TRBV2|NA
CASSERVRFTEAFF
TGTGCCAGCAGTGAAAGGGTTAGGTTCACTGAAGCTTTCTTT
>12|NA|TRBJ2-7|TRBV12-3/TRBV12-4|NA
CASSFNKYEQYF
TGTGCCAGCAGTTTCAATAAGTACGAGCAGTACTTC
>14|NA|TRBJ1-1|TRBV11-3|TRBD1
CASSLSTGGFEAFF
TGTGCCAGCAGCTTAAGTACAGGGGGCTTTGAAGCTTTCTTT
>14|once|TRBJ2-7|TRBV6-5|NA
CASSSRPQSYEQYF
TGTGCCAGCAGTTCCCGACCCCAATCCTACGAGCAGTACTTC
>16|once|TRBJ1-5|TRBV2|NA
CASRPRLKDGNQPQHF
TGTGCCAGCAGGCCCAGATTAAAGGACGGAAATCAGCCCCAGCATTTT
>15|NA|TRBJ2-7|TRBV19|NA
CASSILGRMGYEQYF
TGTGCCAGTAGTATTTTAGGCAGGATGGGTTACGAGCAGTACTTC
>15|few|TRBJ1-5|TRBV27|NA
CASSLVWGYNQPQHF
TGTGCCAGCAGTCTAGTTTGGGGCTACAATCAGCCCCAGCATTTT
>16|once|TRBJ1-5|TRBV28|TRBD1
CASRIDRGLPNQPQHF
TGTGCCAGCCGGATTGACAGGGGACTGCCAAATCAGCCCCAGCATTTT
>15|NA|TRBJ1-5|TRBV27|NA
CASSPRGGGDQPQHF
TGTGCCAGCAGTCCCCGAGGTGGGGGTGATCAGCCCCAGCATTTT
>14|once|TRBJ1-4|TRBV7-2|NA
CASTVGGTNEKLFF
TGTGCCAGCACGGTGGGGGGAACTAATGAAAAACTGTTTTTT
>13|NA|TRBJ1-2|TRBV19|TRBD1
CASRSDRDYGYTF
TGTGCCAGTAGATCTGACAGGGACTATGGCTACACCTTC
>13|NA|TRBJ1-2|TRBV7-2|TRBD1
CASSLATGYGYTF
TGTGCCAGCAGCTTAGCGACAGGGTATGGCTACACCTTC
>16|NA|TRBJ1-5|TRBV6-1|NA
CASSVVVVEGNQPQHF
TGTGCCAGCAGTGTAGTAGTGGTAGAGGGCAATCAGCCCCAGCATTTT
>19|NA|TRBJ1-3|TRBV6-1|NA
CASSEGFPGITPLGNTIYF
TGTGCCAGCAGTGAAGGGTTTCCGGGGATAACACCTCTGGGAAACACCATATATTTT
>15|once|TRBJ2-7|TRBV7-8|TRBD1
CASSPRGLAPYEQYF
TGTGCCAGCAGCCCGAGGGGGCTAGCTCCCTACGAGCAGTACTTC
>13|NA|TRBJ2-7|TRBV28|NA
CASSPPRPTEQYF
TGTGCCAGCAGTCCCCCCCGTCCTACCGAGCAGTACTTC
>14|NA|TRBJ1-1|TRBV27|TRBD1
CASSPGTANTEAFF
TGTGCCAGCAGTCCGGGGACAGCGAACACTGAAGCTTTCTTT
>14|once|TRBJ1-4|TRBV27|NA
CASSVWATNEKLFF
TGTGCCAGCAGTGTGTGGGCGACTAATGAAAAACTGTTTTTT
>14|NA|TRBJ1-1|TRBV11-3|NA
CASRQWRGNTEAFF
TGTGCCAGCAGGCAATGGCGGGGGAACACTGAAGCTTTCTTT
>14|NA|TRBJ2-1|TRBV10-3|TRBD2
CAISGPSGINEQFF
TGTGCCATCAGTGGACCTAGCGGGATCAATGAGCAGTTCTTC
>14|NA|TRBJ1-4|TRBV9|NA
CASSVELGNEKLFF
TGTGCCAGCAGCGTAGAGTTGGGAAATGAAAAACTGTTTTTT
>13|NA|TRBJ1-1|TRBV19|NA
CASNWGQNTEAFF
TGTGCCAGTAATTGGGGGCAGAACACTGAAGCTTTCTTT
>15|NA|TRBJ1-2|TRBV30|NA
CAWTIGRRTNYGYTF
TGTGCCTGGACTATCGGGAGGAGGACTAACTATGGCTACACCTTC
>13|NA|TRBJ2-1|TRBV25-1|NA
CASSEYVYNEQFF
TGTGCCAGCAGTGAATACGTCTACAATGAGCAGTTCTTC
>13|NA|TRBJ1-5|TRBV5-1|NA
CASSLGLNQPQHF
TGCGCCAGCAGCTTAGGACTCAATCAGCCCCAGCATTTT
>12|NA|TRBJ2-3|TRBV21-1|NA
CASSILQNLKYF
TGTGCCAGCAGCATCTTACAGAACCTCAAGTATTTT